The text below deals with one TCR beta chain. What it binds is unknown. Profiled with immunoSEQ multiplex PCR; TCRdb holds only in-frame clones, not every one. The sample includes about 980,000 clones, around three quarters of them seen just once. A CD45RA+ naive subset and a CD45RA-negative memory subset were split from CD4+ cells. CDR1 and CDR2 (germline): GTSNPN, SVGIG (reference sequence). V lost 0 bases and J lost 2, with 8 bases in between. This CDR3 is built from 13 residues. The sample is drawn from a study of shared clonotypes between healthy human individuals. Whole-study findings and limits: The sampled material consisted only of blood, and tissue repertoires are likely to differ. Relative to their counterparts shared across all four donors, non-shared clonotypes exhibited diminished generation probabilities. Shared across a handful of donors were around 5% of the naive CD4 clonotypes.

The V gene is TRBV30, the J gene TRBJ2-7; tentative D call: TRBD2 (5 bases). The material sequenced was memory CD4+ T cells sorted from blood. Subset here: CD45RA-negative fraction. This receptor was identified in a man in his late teens or twenties in good health. DNA of the CDR3: TGTGCCTGGAGTGTCGGAGGAACCTACGAGCAGTACTTC. It is translated as CAWSVGGTYEQYF.